This TCR beta chain comes out of a study of technical replicates of blood from a few donors. Per germline, CDR1 LGHNA and CDR2 YSLEER. The length of the CDR3 is 15 residues. The J segment lost 6 bases and the V segment lost 0 bases, leaving 5 bases of the junction unmatched. Assay: immunoSEQ multiplex PCR; the TCRdb copy retains only in-frame clones and omits some. The table shows about 49,000 clones, with roughly 90% occurring only once. Input material: PBMCs. The TCR was taken from a human donor in good health. Some clones in this sample may be carry-over from other donors' samples. The chain is built from TRBV4-3 and TRBJ2-4; 7 bases line up with TRBD2. The CDR3 sequence is CASSQEYGGGNIQYF. CDR3 bases: TGCGCCAGCAGCCAAGAATACGGCGGGGGAAACATTCAGTACTTC.